The rows below give T cell receptor beta chains drawn from one sample of a study of CD8+CD57+ T cells in acquired aplastic anemia. TCRdb called the reads again in MiXCR, with one record for every CDR3 protein. The sample consists of a few hundred thousand distinct CDR3 sequences, roughly half of them appearing once. The sample comprised sorted CD4+, CD8+, or CD8+CD57+ T cells (not recorded which) from PBMCs. The receptors were gathered from a human donor with severe aplastic anemia or a healthy control (not recorded which). Each CDR3 is given with its conserved first and last residue. D genes are given only for firm matches. Clone size is shown for a subset of rows, as once, few, many or a class of expanded clone.

clone_size d_call j_call v_call cdr3_nt cdr3_aa
many NA TRBJ1-5 TRBV5-1 TGCGCCAGCAGCCAGAGCCCCGGGGGCAATCAGCCCCAGCATTTT CASSQSPGGNQPQHF
NA NA TRBJ1-3 TRBV19 TGTGCCAGTAGTATTAGGCAGCCTGGAAACACCATATATTTT CASSIRQPGNTIYF
NA NA TRBJ1-1 TRBV25-1 TGTGCCAGCAGTGAATATGGAGGTAACACTGAAGCTTTCTTT CASSEYGGNTEAFF
NA NA TRBJ2-5 TRBV24-1 TGTGCCACCAGTGGGGTGGGGGAGGGGGCGTACCAAGAGACCCAGTACTTC CATSGVGEGAYQETQYF
NA TRBD2 TRBJ2-2 TRBV9 TGTGCCAGCAGCGTACTTGGGACTAGTATTAGCCGGGAGCTGTTTTTT CASSVLGTSISRELFF
NA NA TRBJ1-6 TRBV19 TGTGCCAGTAGTATCAGCGGAGTCGTGTCACCCCTCCACTTT CASSISGVVSPLHF
NA TRBD2 TRBJ2-1 TRBV10-3 TGTGCCATCAGTGACGGGAGCGGGGCCTACAATGAGCAGTTCTTC CAISDGSGAYNEQFF
NA NA TRBJ1-2 TRBV13 TGTGCCAGCCGAAGGACGGTGAACTATGGCTACACCTTC CASRRTVNYGYTF
NA TRBD2 TRBJ2-5 TRBV7-9 TGTGCCAGCAGCCGTGAAGCGGGATCCGAGGCCCAGTACTTC CASSREAGSEAQYF
many TRBD2 TRBJ2-1 TRBV10-3 TGTGCCATCAGTTGGGGCGGGGGGGCCGACAATGAGCAGTTCTTC CAISWGGGADNEQFF
NA NA TRBJ1-4 TRBV2 TGTGCCAGCAGTGGAGGGGGGTCCAATGAAAAACTGTTTTTT CASSGGGSNEKLFF
once NA TRBJ2-2 TRBV19 TGTGCCAGTAGTTGGAGCGGGTTGAACACCGGGGAGCTGTTTTTT CASSWSGLNTGELFF
many TRBD2 TRBJ2-2 TRBV19 TGTGCCAGTAATCAACTCACTAGCGGGGGTGGGGAGCTGTTTTTT CASNQLTSGGGELFF
many TRBD2 TRBJ2-7 TRBV5-1 TGCGCCAGCAGCTTGTTAATTGGTAGCGGGAGTGCCTACGAGCAGTACTTC CASSLLIGSGSAYEQYF
many NA TRBJ2-5 TRBV5-1 TGCGCCAGCAGCTTGGATCTGGGGGAGACCCAGTACTTC CASSLDLGETQYF
NA NA TRBJ2-7 TRBV15 TGTGCCACCAGCAGCCGTTCCTACGAGCAGTACTTC CATSSRSYEQYF
NA NA TRBJ1-6 TRBV20-1 TGCAGTGCTAGTAGAGGGGACCTTGGTTCACCCCTCCACTTT CSASRGDLGSPLHF
many NA TRBJ2-1 TRBV7-9 NA CASSFAGGSHVPF
NA NA TRBJ1-3 TRBV7-8 TGTGCCAGCAGCCAGAGGGTTGGAAACACCATATATTTT CASSQRVGNTIYF
many NA TRBJ2-5 TRBV3-1 TGTGCCAGCAGCCAAGTGAGTCCCCTCTACTTC CASSQVSPLYF
NA TRBD1 TRBJ2-5 TRBV7-3 TGTGCCAGCAGCCCCGGGACAGGGGGCGCGGAGACCCAGTACTTC CASSPGTGGAETQYF
NA TRBD1 TRBJ2-7 TRBV29-1 TGCAGCGTTCATCTCGGACAGGGGAGGCAGTACTTC CSVHLGQGRQYF